The 18 T cell receptor beta chains below come from one sample, sequenced in a study of cytomegalovirus exposure and HLA in healthy donors. In the PCR, 60 Vbeta and 13 Jbeta primers were used. The method was immunoSEQ multiplex PCR; TCRdb's version includes in-frame clones alone and lacks a portion of them. In the table there are 150,000 or so clones, about 74% of which are singletons. The material sequenced was PBMCs. These receptor sequences come from a woman in her forties in good health and CMV-seronegative.

This chain connects TRBV9 to TRBJ1-2; 8 positions match TRBD1. CDR1 and CDR2 (germline): SGDLS, YYNGEE. This CDR3 has 13 residues. After removal of 3 bases from V and 6 bases from J, the junction contained 4 bases not matched to a gene. CDR3 coding DNA: TGTGCCAGCAGCGGGCAGGGGGCGAATGGCTACACCTTC. Residues: CASSGQGANGYTF. The whole variable domain, remainder taken from reference TRBV9 and TRBJ1-2, is DSGVTQTPKHLITATGQRVTLRCSPRSGDLSVYWYQQSLDQGLQFLIQYYNGEERAKGNILERFSAQQFPDLHSELNLSSLELGDSALYFCASSGQGANGYTFGSGTRLTVV.

The chain links TRBV2 to TRBJ2-3; possibly TRBD1 for D (6 bases). There are 15 residues in the CDR3. The germline V and J ends were trimmed by 9 bases and 2 bases, with 18 bases remaining between them. Germline CDR1 reads SNHLY; CDR2 reads FYNNEI. CDR3 coding DNA: TGTGCCAGAGGGGCGGCAGGGGCTTCCACAGATACGCAGTATTTT. It is translated as CARGAAGASTDTQYF.

The chain carries TRBV6-6 and TRBJ1-2; D not certain. The V end was cut by 0 bases, the J end by 5 bases, with 4 bases between. This CDR3 has 12 residues. Looked up from germline, CDR1 is MNHNY and CDR2 is SVGAGI (reference sequence). CDR3 residues: CASSYSEYGYTF. CDR3 DNA: TGTGCCAGCAGTTACTCGGAGTATGGCTACACCTTC.

The chain carries TRBV28 and TRBJ2-7, with 11 bases matching TRBD1. The CDR3 is 14 amino acids. Germline loops: CDR1 MDHEN, CDR2 SYDVKM. J was trimmed by 6 bases and V by 8 bases; bases with no gene match: 9. This chain's CDR3 is CASSTSGQGGEQYF. The CDR3 DNA reads TGTGCCAGCTCGACCTCGGGACAGGGGGGCGAGCAGTACTTC.

V usage is TRBV7-8 and J usage is TRBJ2-7; D might be TRBD1 (5 bases). The CDR3 spans 17 residues. Germline V gene lookup returns CDR1 SGHVS and CDR2 FQNEAQ. V lost 2 bases and J 4 bases, leaving 21 bases between the germline ends. The CDR3 spells CASSLIVSGMIKYEQYF. The CDR3 DNA reads TGTGCCAGCAGCTTAATTGTGTCAGGGATGATAAAATACGAGCAGTACTTC.

The gene calls are TRBV5-1 and TRBJ2-2, with a weak D call TRBD2 (7 bases). CDR1 SGHRS and CDR2 YFSETQ come from the germline V gene. This CDR3 has 19 amino acids. Between the trimmed V and J ends, which lost 4 bases and 2 bases, there was a span of 24 bases. CDR3 bases: TGCGCCAGCAGCGGCACCCACAGAGGGCGGGGGCTCAACACCGGGGAGCTGTTTTTT. Translated, it gives CASSGTHRGRGLNTGELFF.

A single count supports this clone. V and J are TRBV13 and TRBJ2-7; D remains ambiguous. V lost 6 bases to trimming and J lost 4 bases, with 13 bases between them. This CDR3 is built from 13 residues. Germline-derived CDR1 and CDR2 are PRHDT and FYEKMQ (reference sequence). This CDR3 reads CASSKKVAYEQYF. In DNA, the CDR3 is TGTGCCAGCAGTAAAAAGGTAGCATACGAGCAGTACTTC.

The chain uses TRBV29-1 and TRBJ2-5; 7 bases match TRBD2. CDR1 and CDR2 from the germline V gene are SQVTM and ANQGSEA. V lost 2 bases to trimming and J lost 5 bases; unmatched junction nucleotides: 14. This CDR3 is built from 16 residues. CDR3 residues: CSVESPGLREGETQYF. The CDR3 DNA follows: TGCAGCGTTGAATCCCCGGGACTACGGGAAGGCGAGACCCAGTACTTC. Complete variable domain (other parts from reference TRBV29-1 and TRBJ2-5): SAVISQKPSRDICQRGTSLTIQCQVDSQVTMMFWYRQQPGQSLTLIATANQGSEATYESGFVIDKFPISRPNLTFSTLTVSNMSPEDSSIYLCSVESPGLREGETQYFGPGTRLLVL.

V gene TRBV11-2 combines with J gene TRBJ2-2; 12 bases fit TRBD2. The germline gives CDR1 SGHAT, CDR2 FQNNGV. The CDR3 has 18 amino acids. The trim removed 4 bases at V and 0 bases at J, leaving 6 bases unmatched. CDR3 DNA sequence: TGTGCCAGCAGCTCTCGACTAGCGGGAGCGGCGAACACCGGGGAGCTGTTTTTT. Amino acid sequence: CASSSRLAGAANTGELFF.

The chain links TRBV28 to TRBJ2-7, with D perhaps matching TRBD1 (6 bases). Germline V gene sequence: CDR1 MDHEN, CDR2 SYDVKM. The CDR3 has 14 amino acids. V lost 8 bases to trimming and J lost 1 base, with 15 bases between them. The CDR3 region is CASVIFRGSYEQYF. CDR3 sequence (DNA): TGTGCCAGCGTGATCTTCAGGGGTTCCTACGAGCAGTACTTC.

This clone appeared a single time. The V and J genes are TRBV7-9 and TRBJ1-1, with D possibly matching TRBD1 (6 bases). There are 14 residues in the CDR3. Germline assignment: CDR1 SEHNR and CDR2 FQNEAQ (reference sequence). Trimming took 5 bases from V and 5 from J, leaving 15 bases between them. The CDR3 region is CASSHRQAGTEAFF. The CDR3 bases are TGTGCCAGCAGCCACCGACAGGCCGGGACTGAAGCTTTCTTT.

V is TRBV5-1 and J is TRBJ1-1; D unclear. CDR1 is SGHRS and CDR2 is YFSETQ in the germline V gene. The V and J ends lost 5 bases and 1 base respectively, with 12 bases between them. This CDR3 is built from 14 residues. CDR3 coding DNA: TGCGCCAGCAGTCATTCGGCAGGGAACACTGAAGCTTTCTTT. As protein: CASSHSAGNTEAFF.

The V and J genes are TRBV7-8 and TRBJ1-1; 8 bases are a match to TRBD1. The V segment lost 4 bases and the J segment 6 bases; nucleotides outside the gene matches: 10. The CDR3 covers 15 residues. Germline CDR1 SGHVS, CDR2 FQNEAQ. CDR3 residues: CASSSDQTGAAEAFF. Written as DNA, the CDR3 is TGTGCCAGCAGCTCGGACCAGACAGGGGCGGCTGAAGCTTTCTTT.

This clone came up a few times. The CDR3 nucleotides are TGTGCCAGCAGTTTACCGACAGGGCTCTATGGCTACACCTTC. It is translated as CASSLPTGLYGYTF. The V and J genes are TRBV28 and TRBJ1-2; 7 nucleotides line up with TRBD1. V lost 2 bases, J lost 4 bases, and 4 bases stayed unmatched. CDR3 length: 14 residues. Germline V gene sequence: CDR1 MDHEN, CDR2 SYDVKM.

This clone has only a few counts. The genes are TRBV18 and TRBJ2-1; D possibly corresponds to TRBD2 (5 bases). CDR1 is KGHSH, CDR2 LQKENI, per germline. The CDR3 runs 15 residues. The V gene lost 5 bases and the J gene lost 0 bases, with 11 bases spanning the gap. Here the CDR3 reads CASSVLASSYNEQFF. In nucleotides, the CDR3 is TGTGCCAGCTCAGTCCTAGCAAGCTCCTACAATGAGCAGTTCTTC.

This clone occurred a few times. V usage is TRBV13 and J usage is TRBJ1-1, with 7 nucleotides matching TRBD1. V dropped 3 bases and J dropped 0; count of bases not matched to a gene: 4. The CDR3 has 15 residues. Looked up from germline, CDR1 is PRHDT and CDR2 is FYEKMQ (reference sequence). The CDR3 region has the DNA TGTGCCAGCAGCTTTACCGGGACAGTGAACACTGAAGCTTTCTTT. This gives the protein CASSFTGTVNTEAFF.

V is TRBV29-1 and J is TRBJ1-4, with D possibly matching TRBD1 (6 bases). From germline, CDR1 is SQVTM and CDR2 ANQGSEA. Trimming removed 4 bases from V and 3 bases from J, with 18 bases in between. The CDR3 is 16 amino acids. CDR3 residues: CSVGGGTTGSNEKLFF. The CDR3, as DNA: TGCAGCGTTGGGGGGGGGACGACAGGCTCTAATGAAAAACTGTTTTTT.

The rearrangement joins TRBV2 to TRBJ2-7, with 12 positions matching TRBD2. CDR1 is SNHLY, CDR2 FYNNEI, per germline. The V segment lost 2 bases and the J segment 2 bases; nucleotides outside the gene matches: 10. This CDR3 comprises 18 residues. CDR3 nucleotide sequence: TGTGCCAGCAGTGAAATGGGTCTAGCGGGGGGGCCGACCTACGAGCAGTACTTC. Its protein product is CASSEMGLAGGPTYEQYF.